Below are 24 T cell receptor beta chains sequenced from a single sample in a study of T cell changes during pregnancy in multiple sclerosis. Sequencing was performed with immunoSEQ multiplex PCR; in TCRdb, only in-frame clones are kept and a portion is missing. The profile shows roughly 80,000 clones, approximately 89% of them singletons. The specimen comprised peripheral blood, sampled before pregnancy. The receptors here all came from a female donor with multiple sclerosis, enrolled in a pregnancy study.

J is TRBJ1-6 and V is TRBV27, with a possible D match to TRBD1 (5 bases). V lost 2 bases to trimming and J lost 7 bases, with 6 bases between them. The CDR3 covers 13 residues. The germline V gene has CDR1 MNHEY and CDR2 SMNVEV (reference sequence). The CDR3 region has the DNA TGTGCCAGCAGTTTAGGGGGGAATTCACCCCTCCACTTT. It is translated as CASSLGGNSPLHF.

This chain links TRBV19 with TRBJ1-2, with TRBD1 as a possible D gene (6 bases). This CDR3 has 13 amino acids. The V and J ends lost 0 bases and 8 bases respectively, with 10 bases between them. Germline-derived CDR1 and CDR2 are LNHDA and SQIVND (reference sequence). DNA of the CDR3: TGTGCCAGTAGTATAGAGACAGGAGCGGGCTACACCTTC. Translating gives CASSIETGAGYTF. Full variable domain (outside the CDR3, taken from reference TRBV19 and TRBJ1-2): DGGITQSPKYLFRKEGQNVTLSCEQNLNHDAMYWYRQDPGQGLRLIYYSQIVNDFQKGDIAEGYSVSREKKESFPLTVTSAQKNPTAFYLCASSIETGAGYTFGSGTRLTVV.

The V and J genes are TRBV11-2 and TRBJ2-7; 7 bases align to TRBD1. The length of the CDR3 is 17 residues. The junction had 15 bases not matched to a gene; V was cut back by 2 bases and J by 5 bases. Germline V gives CDR1 SGHAT, CDR2 FQNNGV. The CDR3 protein is CASSLRPPATGLNEQYF. As DNA, the CDR3 is TGTGCCAGCAGCTTACGACCCCCGGCGACAGGGTTGAACGAGCAGTACTTC. The entire variable domain, with the rest obtained from reference TRBV11-2 and TRBJ2-7, is as follows: EAGVAQSPRYKIIEKRQSVAFWCNPISGHATLYWYQQILGQGPKLLIQFQNNGVVDDSQLPKDRFSAERLKGVDSTLKIQPAKLEDSAVYLCASSLRPPATGLNEQYFGPGTRLTVT.

The chain has TRBV5-4 and TRBJ2-5, with 13 bases matching TRBD2. This CDR3 is built from 16 residues. V dropped 4 bases and J dropped 5; count of bases not matched to a gene: 8. Germline V gene data show CDR1 as SGHNT and CDR2 as YYREEE (reference sequence). Written as DNA, the CDR3 is TGTGCCAGCAGCGTAGGAGGACTAGCGGGGGCGGAGACCCAGTACTTC. Amino acids: CASSVGGLAGAETQYF.

The V call is TRBV4-3, the J call TRBJ1-2; D is uncertain. V was trimmed by 4 bases and J by 0 bases, leaving 15 bases between them. The CDR3 is 16 residues long. Germline assignment: CDR1 LGHNA and CDR2 YSLEER. The DNA for the CDR3 is TGCGCCAGCAGCCCAGTTTATCCGTTTGCTAACTATGGCTACACCTTC. Translating it yields CASSPVYPFANYGYTF.

J is TRBJ2-7 and V is TRBV28; unclear D gene. The CDR3 sequence is 14 residues long. Germline V gives CDR1 MDHEN, CDR2 SYDVKM. Deletions cut 2 bases from V and 4 bases from J, with 12 bases between. DNA of the CDR3: TGTGCCAGCAGTTTACTCAATCCTAAGTACGAGCAGTACTTC. This gives the protein CASSLLNPKYEQYF.

The chain employs TRBV27 and TRBJ1-1; 8 bases match TRBD1. The CDR3 has 14 amino acids. CDR1 is MNHEY, CDR2 SMNVEV, per germline (reference sequence). V lost 5 bases to trimming and J lost 6 bases; unmatched junction nucleotides: 8. CDR3 DNA: TGTGCCAGCAGTGATCGACAGGGGAGGGCTGAAGCTTTCTTT. Residues: CASSDRQGRAEAFF.

This clone is a singleton in its sample. V is TRBV16 and J is TRBJ1-5; a weak D match, TRBD1 (5 bases). Per the germline V gene, CDR1 is KGHSY and CDR2 is FQNENV. Deletions cut 6 bases from V and 3 bases from J, with 15 bases between. This CDR3 is 15 amino acids long. The CDR3 loop is CASSRGGVNNQPQHF. DNA for the CDR3: TGTGCCAGCAGTCGGGGCGGGGTCAACAATCAGCCCCAGCATTTT.

The V gene is TRBV28, the J gene TRBJ2-7; 10 bases map to TRBD1. Germline values: CDR1 MDHEN, CDR2 SYDVKM. With 5 bases clipped from V and 2 bases from J, the junction kept 15 bases outside the gene matches. The CDR3 runs to 18 residues. CDR3 in amino acids: CASSLLMDRGLPTYEQYF. CDR3 bases: TGTGCCAGCAGTCTACTAATGGACAGGGGGTTGCCTACCTACGAGCAGTACTTC. Full variable domain (missing parts from reference TRBV28 and TRBJ2-7): DVKVTQSSRYLVKRTGEKVFLECVQDMDHENMFWYRQDPGLGLRLIYFSYDVKMKEKGDIPEGYSVSREKKERFSLILESASTNQTSMYLCASSLLMDRGLPTYEQYFGPGTRLTVT.

The J gene is TRBJ2-3, the V gene TRBV7-2, with unresolved D. CDR3 length equals 14 residues. In germline, CDR1 is SGHTA, CDR2 FQGNSA. V was shortened by 1 base and J by 1 base, with 6 bases between the two germline ends. CDR3 nucleotides: TGTGCCAGCAGCTTAGGGCCGCGCACAGATACGCAGTATTTT. Translating it yields CASSLGPRTDTQYF.

The chain employs TRBV4-3 and TRBJ1-5; no reliable D call. Trimming removed 0 bases at V and 1 base at J, with 7 bases between. The length of the CDR3 is 15 residues. Germline lookup yields CDR1 LGHNA and CDR2 YSLEER. The CDR3 sequence is CASSQEWLSNQPQHF. The CDR3 DNA reads TGCGCCAGCAGCCAAGAATGGCTGAGCAATCAGCCCCAGCATTTT.

The V call is TRBV30, the J call TRBJ2-5; perhaps TRBD1 as D (6 bases). In germline, CDR1 is GTSNPN, CDR2 SVGIG (reference sequence). Trimming took 0 bases from V and 4 from J, leaving 6 bases between them. The CDR3 covers 12 residues. For the CDR3, the DNA is TGTGCCTGGAGTGTACAGGGAGAGACCCAGTACTTC. This gives the protein CAWSVQGETQYF.

V is TRBV5-5 and J is TRBJ2-7; a possible D gene is TRBD2 (6 bases). The CDR3 totals 14 residues. Germline V CDR1 and CDR2: SGHKS, YYEKEE (reference sequence). Trimming cost V 1 base and J 5 bases, with 13 bases left between them. The CDR3 spells CASSLFGGSHEQYF. The CDR3 nucleotides are TGTGCCAGCAGCTTGTTTGGGGGGAGCCACGAGCAGTACTTC.

This clone was seen only once. This rearrangement joins TRBV5-5 to TRBJ1-6, with D possibly TRBD1 on 6 matching bases. The CDR3 extends over 16 amino acids. Germline V gene sequence: CDR1 SGHKS, CDR2 YYEKEE (reference sequence). Trimming removed 3 bases from V and 7 bases from J, with 17 bases in between. The CDR3 DNA follows: TGTGCCAGCAGCTCTGCAGGACAGACCCAAAATTCACCCCTCCACTTT. Translated, it gives CASSSAGQTQNSPLHF.

The chain uses TRBV6-1 and TRBJ1-1; D possibly corresponds to TRBD1 (6 bases). The CDR3 is made up of 15 amino acids. Looked up from germline, CDR1 is MNHNS and CDR2 is SASEGT. Trimming pared 3 bases from V and 4 bases from J, leaving 15 bases between. In DNA, the CDR3 is TGTGCCAGCAGTGAGGGAGAGGTAGGGGGCACTGAAGCTTTCTTT. Residues: CASSEGEVGGTEAFF.

The chain has TRBV6-6 and TRBJ1-2; the match to TRBD1 covers 10 bases. Germline CDR1 is MNHNY and CDR2 is SVGAGI (reference sequence). The V and J ends lost 4 bases and 7 bases, in that order; junction bases with no gene match: 9. The CDR3 sequence is 15 residues long. CDR3 in amino acids: CASSWIDRGQGGYTF. DNA for the CDR3: TGTGCCAGCAGTTGGATAGACAGGGGGCAAGGTGGCTACACCTTC.

The genes are TRBV28 and TRBJ2-7; D gene ambiguous. Germline V gene sequence: CDR1 MDHEN, CDR2 SYDVKM. V was shortened by 4 bases and J by 2 bases, with 9 bases between the two germline ends. The CDR3 has 13 residues. CDR3 nucleotide sequence: TGTGCCAGCAGTTCACAACCCCCCTACGAGCAGTACTTC. It yields the protein CASSSQPPYEQYF.

This chain links TRBV19 with TRBJ1-5, with D possibly matching TRBD1 (5 bases). This CDR3 contains 14 residues. Trimming cost V 2 bases and J 5 bases, with 10 bases left between them. Germline CDR1 LNHDA, CDR2 SQIVND (reference sequence). The CDR3 nucleotides read TGTGCCAGTAGTATATGGGGCGCGGATCAGCCCCAGCATTTT. Translation gives CASSIWGADQPQHF.

This clone was seen a few times. The chain carries TRBV9 and TRBJ1-2; D is uncertain. The germline V gene has CDR1 SGDLS and CDR2 YYNGEE. There are 15 residues in the CDR3. V gave up 0 bases and J gave up 3 bases, with 12 bases separating them. The DNA of the CDR3 is TGTGCCAGCAGCGTAGGGGAGGGCAGGTACTATGGCTACACCTTC. Amino acids: CASSVGEGRYYGYTF.

J is TRBJ2-5 and V is TRBV4-1; TRBD2 aligns across 7 bases. Germline CDR1 and CDR2: MGHRA and YSYEKL. The V segment lost 1 base and the J segment 0 bases; nucleotides outside the gene matches: 8. The length of the CDR3 is 17 residues. This CDR3 is CASSQGLAATYQETQYF. The CDR3 DNA sequence: TGCGCCAGCAGCCAAGGTCTAGCGGCTACGTACCAAGAGACCCAGTACTTC.

V is TRBV9 and J is TRBJ2-7, with TRBD1 as a possible D gene (6 bases). CDR1 is SGDLS and CDR2 is YYNGEE in the germline V gene. The CDR3 extends over 14 amino acids. V lost 0 bases to trimming and J lost 2 bases, with 9 bases between them. The CDR3 region has the DNA TGTGCCAGCAGCGTAGGGGACACCACCTACGAGCAGTACTTC. Its protein is CASSVGDTTYEQYF.

The chain has TRBV6-1 and TRBJ1-5; D not resolved. Germline assignment: CDR1 MNHNS and CDR2 SASEGT. Trimming left V 1 base short and J 6 bases short, with 7 bases between. The CDR3 covers 13 residues. CDR3 nucleotide sequence: TGTGCCAGCAGTGAAGGAGAGTTTCAGCCCCAGCATTTT. Translated: CASSEGEFQPQHF.

The V call is TRBV7-6, the J call TRBJ2-2, with TRBD1 identical over 8 bases. The CDR3 runs to 17 residues. Per the germline V gene, CDR1 is SGHVS and CDR2 is FNYEAQ. Trimming cost V 1 base and J 3 bases; bases outside gene matches: 7. CDR3 coding DNA: TGTGCCAGCAGCTTAGTTTACAGGGGGGAGGACACCGGGGAGCTGTTTTTT. Its translation is CASSLVYRGEDTGELFF.

This chain links TRBV7-9 with TRBJ1-1; the D gene is possibly TRBD1 (6 bases). Germline V gene data show CDR1 as SEHNR and CDR2 as FQNEAQ (reference sequence). Trimming removed 2 bases at V and 0 bases at J, with 13 bases between. This CDR3 is 16 amino acids long. CDR3 DNA: TGTGCCAGCAGCTTACTCTGGGGGCGGGTGAACACTGAAGCTTTCTTT. Translation: CASSLLWGRVNTEAFF. Full variable domain (outside the CDR3, taken from reference TRBV7-9 and TRBJ1-1): DTGVSQNPRHKITKRGQNVTFRCDPISEHNRLYWYRQTLGQGPEFLTYFQNEAQLEKSRLLSDRFSAERPKGSFSTLEIQRTEQGDSAMYLCASSLLWGRVNTEAFFGQGTRLTVV.